The 30 T cell receptor beta chains listed next were all sequenced from one sample in a study of regulatory T cells in long-lasting Graves disease. Time point: persistent/refractory GD, antithyroid drugs over 5 years with positive TRAb. Isolated PBMC RNA provided the starting material for the TCR library. Sequencing libraries for TCR beta were prepared with iRepertoire HTBI primers and Arm-PCR of CDR3 regions. Each CDR3 protein is one row after TCRdb ran MiXCR on the multiplex PCR reads. The sample holds around 340,000 distinct CDR3 sequences, roughly a fifth seen once. This specimen was peripheral blood mononuclear cells (PBMCs), taken when the disease was refractory, from a patient treated with antithyroid drugs. These receptors came from a female donor with Graves disease.

The chain links TRBV28 to TRBJ1-5, with 10 bases matching TRBD1. V gave up 8 bases and J gave up 4 bases; unmatched junction bases: 8. CDR1 and CDR2 from the germline V gene are MDHEN and SYDVKM. CDR3 size: 15 residues. The DNA for the CDR3 is TGTGCCAGCTGTTACCGGGGACAGGGGAATCAGCCCCAGCATTTT. It yields the protein CASCYRGQGNQPQHF.

This clonotype was seen more than once but under ten times. The chain couples TRBV10-2 to TRBJ2-1, with 10 bases aligning to TRBD1. Germline V CDR1 and CDR2: WSHSY, SAAADI. V lost 2 bases, J lost 8 bases, and 3 bases stayed unmatched. CDR3 length: 14 residues. The CDR3 loop reads CASSEMTGGDEQFF. The CDR3 DNA reads TGCGCCAGCAGTGAGATGACAGGGGGCGATGAGCAGTTCTTC.

This clonotype showed up just a few times. This chain joins TRBV6-1 and TRBJ2-2, with unresolved D. V dropped 7 bases and J dropped 6 bases, with 18 bases sitting between them. Germline loops: CDR1 MNHNS, CDR2 SASEGT. The CDR3 length is 15 residues. CDR3 in amino acids: CASTIRAKSPGELFF. The CDR3 DNA is TGTGCCAGCACCATCCGGGCCAAAAGCCCCGGGGAGCTGTTTTTT.

This clonotype occurred many times. J is TRBJ1-4 and V is TRBV28; the D is unclear. Germline assignment: CDR1 MDHEN and CDR2 SYDVKM. The CDR3 is 13 amino acids. V lost 6 bases and J lost 4, with 9 bases in between. In nucleotides, the CDR3 is TGTGCCAGCAGCGGAGCAGTTAATGAAAAACTGTTTTTT. It specifies CASSGAVNEKLFF.

The chain has TRBV10-3 and TRBJ2-7; D is unclear. Germline V lookup: CDR1 ENHRY, CDR2 SYGVKD. V lost 3 bases and J 0 bases, leaving 9 bases between the germline ends. The CDR3 runs to 14 residues. The CDR3 protein is CAISEPASSYEQYF. Here the CDR3 DNA reads TGTGCCATCAGTGAACCGGCTAGCTCCTACGAGCAGTACTTC.

The chain is built from TRBV6-2 or TRBV6-3 and TRBJ2-2; 8 bases map to TRBD1. J lost 4 bases, V lost 2 bases, and 6 bases had no gene match. The CDR3 extends over 16 amino acids. The germline gives CDR1 MNHEY, CDR2 SVGEGT. The CDR3 bases are TGTGCCAGCAGTTACCCGACAGGGGTTGGCACCGGGGAGCTGTTTTTT. Its protein is CASSYPTGVGTGELFF.

Ten or more counts support this clonotype. The chain uses TRBV7-2 and TRBJ2-7, with D maybe TRBD2 (6 bases). The CDR3 has 13 residues. Germline CDR1 and CDR2: SGHTA and FQGNSA. The ends were cut back, 8 bases at V and 7 bases at J, with 18 bases in the middle. CDR3 bases: TGTGCCAGCGCCCGTACTGGAGGAGGGGAGCAGTACTTC. It encodes CASARTGGGEQYF.

This clonotype occurred a few times. This rearrangement joins TRBV18 to TRBJ2-3; D ambiguous. CDR1 is KGHSH, CDR2 LQKENI, per germline. The CDR3 sequence is 11 residues long. Trimming shortened V by 5 bases and J by 5 bases, and 5 bases separated the two germline ends. The DNA for the CDR3 is TGTGCCAGCTCATCCGAAGATACGCAGTATTTT. This codes for CASSSEDTQYF.

This clonotype was seen at least ten times. This chain connects TRBV3-1 to TRBJ2-5; D is unclear. The germline V gene encodes CDR1 LGHDT and CDR2 YNNKEL (reference sequence). This CDR3 spans 13 amino acids. V was cut by 6 bases and J by 5 bases, with 13 bases left in between. The chain's CDR3 is CASRLSLGETQYF. CDR3 coding DNA: TGTGCCAGCAGATTGAGTCTGGGCGAGACCCAGTACTTC.

The chain carries TRBV10-3 and TRBJ2-2, with a tentative D call TRBD2 (5 bases). This CDR3 has 16 amino acids. The germline V and J ends were trimmed by 6 bases and 5 bases, with 19 bases remaining between them. CDR1 and CDR2 (germline): ENHRY, SYGVKD. The DNA for the CDR3 is TGTGCCATCAGCCCGACCGGAGGCGCTAGGACCGGGGAGCTGTTTTTT. Its translation is CAISPTGGARTGELFF.

The rearrangement links TRBV6-5 to TRBJ2-5; D is perhaps TRBD1 or TRBD2 (5 bases each). With 3 bases removed from V and 5 bases from J, the gap between germline ends came to 22 bases. The CDR3 loop spans 17 amino acids. Germline V gives CDR1 MNHEY, CDR2 SVGAGI. The CDR3 region has the DNA TGTGCCAGCAGTTATTACGAAACTGTTAGGGGAGCGGAGACCCAGTACTTC. It specifies CASSYYETVRGAETQYF.

This clonotype has just a few counts. One junction end does not reproduce the germline sequence, and a read error may be involved. This chain uses TRBV30 with TRBJ1-5; 9 bases line up with TRBD1. The CDR3 loop spans 15 amino acids. Looked up from germline, CDR1 is GTSNPN and CDR2 is SVGIG (reference sequence). The CDR3 DNA reads TGTGCCTGGACTAGGACAGGGGAAGTTTCTCAGGCCCAGCATTTT. Its protein product is CAWTRTGEVSQAQHF.

In this sample, this clonotype turned up many times. This chain connects TRBV11-3 to TRBJ2-6; D not resolved. Between the trimmed V and J ends, which lost 5 bases and 3 bases, there was a span of 23 bases. The CDR3 extends over 19 amino acids. In germline, CDR1 is SGHNT, CDR2 YENEEA. The CDR3 loop is CASSGNQPTPVYGANVLTF. The DNA for the CDR3 is TGTGCCAGCAGCGGGAATCAACCGACCCCGGTGTATGGGGCCAACGTCCTGACTTTC.

This clonotype has just a few counts. The rearrangement uses TRBV5-6 and TRBJ1-5; 7 nucleotides agree with TRBD1. J was trimmed by 4 bases and V by 0 bases; bases with no gene match: 7. This CDR3 has 16 residues. Germline CDR1 is SGHDT and CDR2 is YYEEEE. Written as DNA, the CDR3 is TGTGCCAGCAGCTTGGACAGGGGACAGCTTAATCAGCCCCAGCATTTT. Its translation is CASSLDRGQLNQPQHF.

Concerning this clonotype itself: A clone one base away is much larger, so this may be a read error. This chain uses TRBV6-2 or TRBV6-3 with TRBJ1-1; no reliable D call. The CDR3 is 14 amino acids. Per germline, CDR1 MNHEY and CDR2 SVGEGT. The CDR3 DNA follows: TGTGCCAGCAGTTACAGCGAGGCGAACACTGAAGCTTCCTTT. Translation: CASSYSEANTEASF.

This clonotype showed up just a few times. The chain employs TRBV6-2 or TRBV6-3 and TRBJ1-4; D call uncertain. V dropped 0 bases and J dropped 7 bases, with 15 bases sitting between them. CDR1 is MNHEY, CDR2 SVGEGT, per germline. The CDR3 is 16 residues long. The CDR3 DNA reads as TGTGCCAGCAGTTACTCCGGAGGTGGAGTGACTGAAAAACTGTTTTTT. Translation gives CASSYSGGGVTEKLFF.

This clonotype has just a few counts. The chain is built from TRBV7-3 and TRBJ2-1, with TRBD1 as a possible D gene (7 bases). V lost 5 bases to trimming and J lost 5 bases, with 16 bases between them. The CDR3 has 15 residues. Germline values: CDR1 SGHTA, CDR2 FQGTGA. CDR3 protein: CASSKGGGANNEQFF. The DNA for the CDR3 is TGTGCCAGCAGCAAAGGAGGGGGCGCGAACAATGAGCAGTTCTTC.

This clonotype was detected a few times. This rearrangement joins TRBV4-2 to TRBJ2-7; 12 bases agree with TRBD2. Germline CDR1 reads LGHNA; CDR2 reads YNFKEQ. The CDR3 has 16 amino acids. V shed 0 bases and J 6 bases; nucleotides not matched to a gene: 6. The CDR3 reads CASSQEGSSGRAEQYF. The CDR3 region has the DNA TGTGCCAGCAGCCAAGAAGGGTCTAGCGGGAGGGCCGAGCAGTACTTC.

This clonotype was recorded many times. The rearrangement uses TRBV6-1 and TRBJ2-5; possibly TRBD2 for D (6 bases). Germline V lookup: CDR1 MNHNS, CDR2 SASEGT. Trimming cost V 10 bases and J 7 bases, with 19 bases left between them. This CDR3 has 13 amino acids. This CDR3 reads CATARQRGGTQYF. Written as DNA, the CDR3 is TGTGCCACCGCCCGGCAGAGGGGAGGGACCCAGTACTTC.

CDR3 nucleotides: TGTGCCAGCAGTTTACCTCCACCGACTAGCGGAAACAATGAGCAGTTCTTC. Its translation is CASSLPPPTSGNNEQFF. The chain couples TRBV28 to TRBJ2-1; 9 positions match TRBD2. Germline values: CDR1 MDHEN, CDR2 SYDVKM. After removal of 2 bases from V and 5 bases from J, the junction contained 10 bases not matched to a gene. There are 17 residues in the CDR3.

This clonotype occurred a few times. The chain uses TRBV30 and TRBJ2-1, with TRBD2 matching over 10 bases. Germline CDR1 reads GTSNPN; CDR2 reads SVGIG (reference sequence). This CDR3 has 13 amino acids. The CDR3, as DNA: TGTGCTTCGGCTAGCGGGAGCTACAATGAGCAGTTCTTC. This codes for CASASGSYNEQFF.

The chain joins TRBV29-1 to TRBJ1-1; 11 bases are a match to TRBD1. The length of the CDR3 is 11 residues. Germline CDR1 reads SQVTM; CDR2 reads ANQGSEA. CDR3 residues: CSGGGTGGAFF. The CDR3 bases are TGCAGTGGTGGTGGGACAGGGGGGGCTTTCTTT.

This rearrangement joins TRBV4-1 to TRBJ1-1; 7 nucleotides match TRBD1. Germline V lookup: CDR1 MGHRA, CDR2 YSYEKL. V was pared by 4 bases and J by 0 bases, with 11 bases of the junction left unmatched. The CDR3 is made up of 17 amino acids. CDR3 protein: CASSRRQGEIVNTEAFF. CDR3 bases: TGCGCCAGCAGCCGTAGACAGGGCGAAATCGTGAACACTGAAGCTTTCTTT.

The chain is built from TRBV14 and TRBJ2-5; D possibly matches TRBD1 or TRBD2 (6 bases each). There are 14 residues in the CDR3. Germline lookup yields CDR1 SGHDN and CDR2 FVKESK. V was clipped by 5 bases and J by 4 bases, with 14 bases between them. As DNA, the CDR3 is TGTGCCAGCAGCAAGGGGGGCCGGCGAGAGACCCAGTACTTC. Amino acid sequence: CASSKGGRRETQYF.

There are many counts of this clonotype. J is TRBJ2-5 and V is TRBV19; D ambiguous. Germline CDR1 LNHDA, CDR2 SQIVND (reference sequence). V was cut by 4 bases and J by 2 bases, with 14 bases left in between. The CDR3 sequence is 15 residues long. CDR3 residues: CASSTTGRLQETQYF. The CDR3 DNA reads as TGTGCCAGTAGTACCACGGGCAGGCTTCAAGAGACCCAGTACTTC.

This chain connects TRBV5-1 to TRBJ2-5; 8 bases fit TRBD1. The V gene's germline CDR1 is SGHRS and CDR2 YFSETQ. V shed 5 bases, J shed 1 base, and the junction held 1 base outside the gene matches. This CDR3 is built from 13 residues. The CDR3 region has the DNA TGCGCCAGCAGGGACAGGGTCCAAGAGACCCAGTACTTC. Translation gives CASRDRVQETQYF.

This sequence joins TRBV6-1 and TRBJ2-7; D may be TRBD2 (5 bases). The CDR3 consists of 13 residues. Germline CDR1 is MNHNS and CDR2 is SASEGT. V was pared by 7 bases and J by 1 base, with 11 bases between. CDR3 loop: CASTNSASYEQYF. DNA for the CDR3: TGTGCCAGCACAAATAGCGCATCCTACGAGCAGTACTTC.

This clonotype has a handful of counts. The chain combines TRBV19 with TRBJ1-5, with unresolved D. V was trimmed by 7 bases and J by 7 bases, leaving 20 bases between them. The CDR3 sequence is 15 residues long. Germline-derived CDR1 and CDR2 are LNHDA and SQIVND (reference sequence). The CDR3 sequence is CASKEGHAWLQPQHF. The CDR3 DNA is TGTGCCAGTAAGGAGGGCCACGCTTGGCTACAGCCCCAGCATTTT. The complete variable domain, with remaining parts taken from reference TRBV19 and TRBJ1-5, reads DGGITQSPKYLFRKEGQNVTLSCEQNLNHDAMYWYRQDPGQGLRLIYYSQIVNDFQKGDIAEGYSVSREKKESFPLTVTSAQKNPTAFYLCASKEGHAWLQPQHFGDGTRLSIL.

This clonotype was found many times. The chain joins TRBV28 to TRBJ2-5; D is tentatively TRBD1 or TRBD2 (5 bases each). V dropped 4 bases and J dropped 4 bases, with 10 bases sitting between them. Per the germline V gene, CDR1 is MDHEN and CDR2 is SYDVKM. The CDR3 is 13 residues long. The CDR3 DNA reads TGTGCCAGCAGTTCTGGGACGGTAGAGACCCAGTACTTC. Amino acids: CASSSGTVETQYF.

This clonotype was counted ten times or more. The genes are TRBV12-3 or TRBV12-4 and TRBJ2-7; D uncertain. CDR3 size: 13 residues. V was trimmed by 6 bases and J by 2 bases, leaving 11 bases between them. Written as DNA, the CDR3 is TGTGCCAGCAGCTCGACTTCGGCCTACGAGCAGTACTTC. Translation: CASSSTSAYEQYF.